This TCR beta chain was identified in a study of blood T cell repertoires in COVID-19 (TCRdb year 2020). In terms of the full investigation: Collaborator samples came from the United States, Italy and Spain and covered acute and convalescent phases of COVID-19. The repertoires were released in a freely available public database meant as a resource for research on the immune response to SARS-CoV-2. Where HLA class I and class II types were available, the types were taken from metadata supplied by the sample provider, not from assay-based typing. The material from the prospective study consisted of cDNA or gDNA derived from T cells, B-cell-depleted T cells, or PBMCs. Deeply sampled blood TCRbeta repertoires from subjects exposed to, actively infected with, or recovered from COVID-19 were included in the dataset. Samples were obtained from the ongoing ImmuneRACE study (first 160 participants) and from 1,254 subjects provided by 6 global collaborators. Nearly every sample came with metadata listing a de-identified subject ID, COVID-19 status, age in years and sex. General findings and caveats noted by the study authors: The amount of clinical and demographic metadata varied by source and participant and was provided uncurated.

TCRbeta CDR3 regions were amplified from genomic DNA by means of the immunoSEQ Assay, a bias-controlled multiplex PCR. The paper's processing steps were these. The number of nucleated cells in each sample was estimated by amplification of reference gene primers within the assay. To quantify the absolute abundance of each unique TCRbeta CDR3 rearrangement, sequence reads were collapsed and filtered. For each sample, productive Simpson clonality was calculated as the square root of Simpson's diversity index over productive rearrangements. TCRdb stores this immuneACCESS table with in-frame sequences only. Part of the clones is absent; in the studies checked, under half of the shortfall reflects unresolved V genes, and no reason is known for the rest. The V and J calls and clone size come from that table; D and trimming were worked out from the DNA. This sample holds about 190,000 clones; over 80% were observed only once. The ten largest make up over 5% of the sample.

As regards this clone: Its antigen has not been determined. Base qualities are missing; no much larger clone stands one base away.

Including the terminal cysteine and phenylalanine, the CDR3 comprises 15 residues. Of the read, only the CDR3 DNA is kept; its 45 bases are in frame from base 1. The trim is 1 base for V and 0 bases for J, with a gap of 6 bases between the germline ends. The germline V gene (reference sequence) yields MNHEY for CDR1 and SMNVEV for CDR2. Collaborating institutions collected whole blood in K2EDTA tubes following their own protocols. For TCRbeta analysis, collaborators shipped samples as frozen whole blood, isolated PBMCs, or DNA extracted from either of those sample types. This TCR came from a woman aged 25 to 39 with acute or convalescent COVID-19. This chain joins TRBV27 to TRBJ1-4, with the D gene not confidently named. Input material: peripheral blood. The DNA sequence reads TGTGCCAGCAGTTTATTGAGTGCAACTAATGAAAAACTGTTTTTT. Its translation is CASSLLSATNEKLFF.